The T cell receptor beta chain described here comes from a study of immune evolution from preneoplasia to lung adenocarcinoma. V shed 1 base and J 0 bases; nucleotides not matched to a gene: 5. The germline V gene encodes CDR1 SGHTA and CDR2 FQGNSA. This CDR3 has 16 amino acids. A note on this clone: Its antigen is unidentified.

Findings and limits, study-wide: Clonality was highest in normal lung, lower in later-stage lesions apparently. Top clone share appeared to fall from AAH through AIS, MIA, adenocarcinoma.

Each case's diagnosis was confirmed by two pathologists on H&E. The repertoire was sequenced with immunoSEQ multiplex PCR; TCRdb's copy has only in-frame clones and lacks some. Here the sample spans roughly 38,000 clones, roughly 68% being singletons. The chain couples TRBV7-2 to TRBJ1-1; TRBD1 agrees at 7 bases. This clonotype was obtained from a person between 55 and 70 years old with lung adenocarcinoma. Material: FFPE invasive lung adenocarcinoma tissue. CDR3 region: CASSLGDRVLNTEAFF. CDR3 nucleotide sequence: TGTGCCAGCAGCTTAGGCGACAGGGTTTTGAACACTGAAGCTTTCTTT.